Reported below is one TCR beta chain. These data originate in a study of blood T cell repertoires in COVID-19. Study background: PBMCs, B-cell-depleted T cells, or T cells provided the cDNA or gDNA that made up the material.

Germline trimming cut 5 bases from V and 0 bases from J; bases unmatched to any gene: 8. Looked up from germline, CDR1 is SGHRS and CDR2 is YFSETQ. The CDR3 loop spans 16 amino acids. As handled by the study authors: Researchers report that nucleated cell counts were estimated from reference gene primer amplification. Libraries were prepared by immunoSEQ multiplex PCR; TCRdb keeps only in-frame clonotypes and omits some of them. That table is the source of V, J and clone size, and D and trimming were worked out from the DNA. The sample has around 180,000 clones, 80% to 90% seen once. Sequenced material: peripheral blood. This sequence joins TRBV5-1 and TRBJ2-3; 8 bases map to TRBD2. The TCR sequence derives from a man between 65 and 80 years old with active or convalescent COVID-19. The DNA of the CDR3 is TGCGCCAGCAGTCCCGGAACGGGAGGGAGCACAGATACGCAGTATTTT. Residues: CASSPGTGGSTDTQYF.